Listed below are T cell receptor beta chains from one sample, sequenced in a study of blood T cell repertoires in COVID-19. Sequencing was performed with immunoSEQ multiplex PCR; in TCRdb, only in-frame clones are kept and a portion is missing. Here the sample spans roughly 68,000 clones, around 78% being singletons. Sequenced: peripheral blood. The receptor source for this set is a woman older than 75 with acute or convalescent COVID-19. The conserved cysteine and the conserved F or W are not part of the CDR3 here. D genes are given only for firm matches.

D: .; V: TRBV11-2; J: TRBJ2-7; length: 12; CDR3: ASSLVWQEYEQY
D: .; V: TRBV5-6; J: TRBJ2-1; length: 11; CDR3: ASSAQGLNEQF
D: .; V: TRBV30; J: TRBJ2-7; length: 11; CDR3: AWSPQASYEQY
D: .; V: TRBV6-5; J: TRBJ1-1; length: 12; CDR3: ASSSTAMNTEAF
D: .; V: TRBV7-2; J: TRBJ1-1; length: 10; CDR3: ASSLGRNEAF
D: .; V: TRBV7-9; J: TRBJ1-4; length: 14; CDR3: VSSLEQGENEWKLF
D: .; V: TRBV29-1; J: TRBJ1-3; length: 11; CDR3: SVEDRGLNTIY
D: .; V: TRBV18; J: TRBJ2-2; length: 10; CDR3: ASSPLAGELF
D: .; V: TRBV25-1; J: TRBJ1-5; length: 10; CDR3: ASRQGNQPQH
D: TRBD1; V: TRBV2; J: TRBJ1-1; length: 12; CDR3: ASSEYRGNTEAF
D: .; V: TRBV29-1; J: TRBJ2-1; length: 15; CDR3: SVDDRPGQISYNEQF
D: .; V: TRBV18; J: TRBJ1-1; length: 11; CDR3: ASSPAGSTEAF
D: TRBD2; V: TRBV7-9; J: TRBJ2-2; length: 15; CDR3: ASSLGLAGENTGELF
D: .; V: TRBV18; J: TRBJ1-2; length: 12; CDR3: ASSPEQGNYGYT
D: .; V: TRBV30; J: TRBJ1-1; length: 9; CDR3: AWRLDTEAF
D: .; V: TRBV7-2; J: TRBJ2-2; length: 13; CDR3: ASSPIATNTGELF
D: TRBD2; V: TRBV5-4; J: TRBJ2-3; length: 16; CDR3: ASRRWTSGGLGTDTQY
D: TRBD2; V: TRBV7-2; J: TRBJ2-7; length: 14; CDR3: ASSLGLAGDRYEQY
D: .; V: TRBV30; J: TRBJ1-2; length: 8; CDR3: AWGTGDYT
D: .; V: TRBV3-1/TRBV3-2; J: TRBJ2-2; length: 12; CDR3: ASSQREGTGELF
D: TRBD1; V: TRBV2; J: TRBJ1-1; length: 12; CDR3: ASNGGTGKTEAF
D: TRBD1; V: TRBV7-9; J: TRBJ2-1; length: 14; CDR3: ASSPLGLRSSGGQF
D: .; V: TRBV24-1; J: TRBJ1-4; length: 10; CDR3: ATSDSSEKLF
D: TRBD1; V: TRBV6-4; J: TRBJ1-2; length: 11; CDR3: ASSPTGGYGYT
D: .; V: TRBV7-2; J: TRBJ2-7; length: 15; CDR3: ASSLDTGFISSYEQY
D: .; V: TRBV14; J: TRBJ2-5; length: 13; CDR3: ASSQVEGRGETQY
D: .; V: TRBV6-1; J: TRBJ1-2; length: 10; CDR3: ASSEGGYGYT
D: .; V: TRBV5-4; J: TRBJ1-5; length: 12; CDR3: ASSFFGGNQPQH
D: .; V: TRBV10-3; J: TRBJ1-1; length: 12; CDR3: AISESTWVTEAF
D: .; V: TRBV10-3; J: TRBJ1-2; length: 15; CDR3: AISESNRGRRDYGYT
D: TRBD1; V: TRBV19; J: TRBJ1-5; length: 11; CDR3: ASSRQGFQPQH
D: .; V: TRBV5-1; J: TRBJ1-2; length: 12; CDR3: ASSGAPANYGYT